This T cell receptor beta chain was recorded in a study of blood T cell repertoires in COVID-19 (TCRdb year 2020). Looking at the study overall: Samples from collaborators originated in the United States, Italy and Spain and spanned both the acute and convalescent phases of COVID-19. The prospective study material was composed of cDNA or gDNA derived from T cells, B-cell-depleted T cells, or PBMCs. The dataset comprised deeply sampled blood TCRbeta repertoires from subjects exposed to, actively infected with, or recovered from COVID-19. The repertoires were released in a freely available public database intended as a resource for research on the immune response to SARS-CoV-2. The samples were drawn from the first 160 participants of the ongoing ImmuneRACE study and from under 1,500 subjects provided by 6 global collaborators. Nearly every sample came with metadata listing a de-identified subject ID, COVID-19 status, age in years and sex. Where available, HLA class I and class II types were obtained from metadata supplied by the sample provider rather than from assay-based typing.

This clone was detected only a few times. Its target antigen remains unknown. No qualities accompany the bases; no much larger clone lies one base away. TCRbeta CDR3 regions were amplified from genomic DNA using the immunoSEQ Assay, a bias-controlled multiplex PCR. The original methods were these. Within the assay, amplification of reference gene primers was used to estimate how many nucleated cells each sample contained. To quantify the absolute abundance of each unique TCRbeta CDR3 rearrangement, sequence reads were collapsed and filtered. For each sample, productive Simpson clonality was calculated as the square root of Simpson's diversity index over productive rearrangements. TCRdb stores this immuneACCESS table with in-frame sequences only. Part of the clones is absent; in the studies checked, under half of the shortfall reflects unresolved V genes, and no reason is known for the rest. From that table come the V and J calls and clone size; the DNA was used to work out D and trimming. The sample table lists 250,000 to 350,000 clones, 85% to 90% of them with a count of one. The top ten clonotypes cover more than 9% of the sample.

In the prospective study, participants were roughly 18 to 95 years old, resided in fewer than 25 geographic areas of the United States, and were enrolled through a virtual design. In the prospective study, cohorts were assigned on the basis of participant-reported clinical history obtained from a screening survey and a study questionnaire. ImmuneRACE Cohort 3 recovered participants were defined by two consecutive negative NP/OP PCR tests, healthcare professional clearance, or symptom resolution. Each participant in the prospective study had whole blood, serum and a nasopharyngeal or oropharyngeal swab collected by mobile phlebotomists. Additional blood draws and questionnaires over an approximately 2-month period could optionally be provided by prospective study participants. Before DNA extraction, prospective study blood samples were shipped either frozen or at room temperature. The paper as a whole reports these results and caveats: How much clinical and demographic metadata was included differed by source and by participant, and the metadata was provided uncurated.

The CDR3 covers 11 residues, taking in both the cysteine and the phenylalanine. Of the read, only the CDR3 DNA is kept; its 33 bases are in frame from base 1. CDR1 MDHEN and CDR2 SYDVKM were looked up in the germline V gene. V was cut back by 6 bases and J by 6 bases, leaving a gap of 8 bases between them. The sequenced sample consisted of PBMCs or T cells enriched from blood (not recorded which). The chain links TRBV28 with TRBJ1-1; the D region possibly corresponds to TRBD1 (5 bases align). The sequence came from a woman aged 18 to 35 who had recovered from COVID-19. The DNA sequence is as follows: TGTGCCAGCAGGAGGGACTCTGAAGCTTTCTTT. Its protein product is CASRRDSEAFF.